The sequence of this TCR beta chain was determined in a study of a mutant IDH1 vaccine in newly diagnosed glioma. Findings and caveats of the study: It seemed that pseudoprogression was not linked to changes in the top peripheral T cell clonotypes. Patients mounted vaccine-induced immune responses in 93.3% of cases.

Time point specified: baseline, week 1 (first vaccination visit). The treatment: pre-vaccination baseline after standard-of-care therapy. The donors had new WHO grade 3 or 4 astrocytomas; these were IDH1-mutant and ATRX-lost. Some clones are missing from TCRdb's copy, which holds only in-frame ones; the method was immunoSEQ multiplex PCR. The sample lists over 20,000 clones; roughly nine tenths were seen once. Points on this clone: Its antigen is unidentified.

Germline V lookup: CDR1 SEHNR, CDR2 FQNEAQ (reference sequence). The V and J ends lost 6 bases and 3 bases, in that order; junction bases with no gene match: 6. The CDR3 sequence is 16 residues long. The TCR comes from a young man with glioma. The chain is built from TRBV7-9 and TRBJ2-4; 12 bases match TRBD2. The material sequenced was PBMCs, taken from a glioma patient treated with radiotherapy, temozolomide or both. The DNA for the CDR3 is TGTGCCAGCAGTCCCAGGACTAGCGGGGACAAAAACATTCAGTACTTC. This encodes CASSPRTSGDKNIQYF.